These 28 T cell receptor beta chains came from one sample sequenced in a study of T cells in Graves' hyperthyroidism and ophthalmopathy (dated by TCRdb to about 2019). Libraries were built with multiplex PCR. Reads for this sample came from an Illumina HiSeq 2000. The TCR beta CDR3 regions were amplified from the RNA transcripts. The TCR CDR3 was subjected to a first round of RT-PCR using the HTBI primer set and the Qiagen OneStep RT-PCR kit. The public reads were reanalyzed by TCRdb: fastp trimming at Q25, MiXCR alignment, in-frame beta chains only. For every CDR3 protein sequence, its rows merge into one entry that carries the most common genes and DNA. This sample comprises under 700,000 distinct CDR3 sequences, around 45% of them detected only once. The ten largest clones capture 8.2% of the sample. Sequencing used peripheral blood or thyroid tissue (not recorded which). Receptor source: a woman aged 18-29 years with Graves' hyperthyroidism. Donor details come from another sample of the same person, matched by shared clones.

Comment on this clonotype: The junction departs from the called germline gene at one end, perhaps through a read error. The rearrangement uses TRBV24-1 and TRBJ1-2; no firm D call. Germline assignment: CDR1 KGHDR and CDR2 SFDVKD. The CDR3 spans 13 residues. CDR3 amino acids: CASSPTENYGYAF. CDR3 coding DNA: TGTGCCAGCAGTCCGACCGAAAACTATGGCTACGCCTTC.

To note about this clonotype: A read error may produce the germline difference seen at one junction end. The chain combines TRBV7-9 with TRBJ1-1; unclear D gene. Germline V gene lookup returns CDR1 SEHNR and CDR2 FQNEAQ (reference sequence). The CDR3 has 14 residues. In DNA form, the CDR3 reads TGTGCCACCAGCTTAGAGGCTTTGAACACTGAAGCTTTCTTT. This sequence encodes CATSLEALNTEAFF.

About this clonotype: This may be a read error, as it is one base from a much larger clone. The chain has TRBV6-4 and TRBJ1-1; D is ambiguous. The CDR3 has 12 residues. Germline V gene sequence: CDR1 MRHNA, CDR2 SNTAGT. The DNA of the CDR3 is TGTGCCAGCAGCGACTTCGAGAATGAAGCTTTCTTT. Protein: CASSDFENEAFF.

This clonotype was picked up many times. The rearrangement uses TRBV19 and TRBJ1-5; D is undetermined. The CDR3 consists of 15 residues. V gave up 3 bases and J gave up 2 bases, with 11 bases separating them. Germline lookup yields CDR1 LNHDA and CDR2 SQIVND (reference sequence). CDR3 amino acids: CASSILIQGNQPQHF. The CDR3 DNA follows: TGTGCCAGTAGTATCCTAATCCAGGGCAATCAGCCCCAGCATTTT.

Comment on this clonotype: Germline is not matched at one junction end, which may reflect a read error. The chain couples TRBV6-5 to TRBJ2-5; unclear D gene. The CDR3 has 13 amino acids. Germline V gene sequence: CDR1 MNHEY, CDR2 SVGAGI. The CDR3 protein is CANSSDRRTSQYF. For the CDR3, the DNA is TGTGCCAACAGTTCGGACCGCCGTACGTCCCAGTACTTC.

This chain connects TRBV5-6 to TRBJ2-7, with D perhaps matching TRBD2 (5 bases). In germline, CDR1 is SGHDT, CDR2 YYEEEE. There are 12 residues in the CDR3. V was shortened by 3 bases and J by 6 bases, with 10 bases between the two germline ends. CDR3 loop: CASSYRTAEQYF. The DNA of the CDR3 is TGTGCCAGCAGCTACCGGACTGCCGAGCAGTACTTC.

This clonotype was observed a handful of times. In DNA, the CDR3 is TGCGCCAGCAGGCCTCAGGACAACAGCAATCAGCCCCAGCATTTT. Amino acid sequence: CASRPQDNSNQPQHF. The chain has TRBV10-2 and TRBJ1-5; maybe TRBD1 (5 bases). The length of the CDR3 is 15 residues. Trimming stripped 6 bases from V and 1 base from J, with 13 bases between. Germline CDR1 reads WSHSY; CDR2 reads SAAADI.

This clonotype has ten or more counts. The gene calls are TRBV6-4 and TRBJ1-2; 12 nucleotides match TRBD1. Germline CDR1 reads MRHNA; CDR2 reads SNTAGT. Losses at the gene ends were 0 bases for V and 8 bases for J; bases not matched to a gene: 1. This CDR3 region has 14 residues. This CDR3 is CASSDSGTGGGYTF. The CDR3 DNA reads as TGTGCCAGCAGTGACTCCGGGACAGGGGGCGGCTACACCTTC.

This clonotype was seen more than once but under ten times. The CDR3, as DNA: TGTGCCAGCAGCCAAGATTCCCAGGGTGGAAGTCAGCCCCAGCATTTT. It codes for CASSQDSQGGSQPQHF. This chain joins TRBV7-9 and TRBJ1-5; tentatively, D is TRBD1 (5 bases). The ends were cut back, 5 bases at V and 6 bases at J, with 20 bases in the middle. The CDR3 is made up of 16 amino acids. Germline V gene data show CDR1 as SEHNR and CDR2 as FQNEAQ (reference sequence). The entire variable domain, with the rest obtained from reference TRBV7-9 and TRBJ1-5, is as follows: DTGVSQNPRHKITKRGQNVTFRCDPISEHNRLYWYRQTLGQGPEFLTYFQNEAQLEKSRLLSDRFSAERPKGSFSTLEIQRTEQGDSAMYLCASSQDSQGGSQPQHFGDGTRLSIL.

A few counts support this clonotype. The rearrangement joins TRBV7-2 to TRBJ2-5; D is possibly TRBD2 (6 bases). Per the germline V gene, CDR1 is SGHTA and CDR2 is FQGNSA. There are 14 residues in the CDR3. Trimming took off 5 bases at V and 4 bases at J, with 14 bases between the two ends. CDR3 protein: CASSGRTAGETQYF. Here the CDR3 DNA reads TGTGCCAGCAGCGGGCGAACAGCGGGAGAGACCCAGTACTTC.

This chain connects TRBV2 to TRBJ1-4, with D perhaps matching TRBD1 (6 bases). Trimming cost V 6 bases and J 7 bases, with 9 bases left between them. Germline CDR1 SNHLY, CDR2 FYNNEI. The CDR3 runs 12 residues. CDR3 sequence: CASRQGGEKLFF. CDR3 nucleotide sequence: TGTGCCAGCAGACAGGGAGGTGAAAAACTGTTTTTT.

This chain joins TRBV7-9 and TRBJ1-1, with a possible D match to TRBD1 (5 bases). From germline, CDR1 is SEHNR and CDR2 FQNEAQ (reference sequence). The length of the CDR3 is 14 residues. Trimming left V 4 bases short and J 7 bases short, with 16 bases between. The CDR3 region is CASSSTGGTNEAFF. The CDR3 DNA is TGTGCCAGCAGCTCTACCGGGGGGACTAATGAAGCTTTCTTT.

Note on this clonotype: A much larger clone differs from this one at a single base, so this may be a read error. This chain links TRBV2 with TRBJ1-2, with D unresolved. The CDR3 is 13 residues long. Germline V gives CDR1 SNHLY, CDR2 FYNNEI. Deletions cut 2 bases from V and 8 bases from J, with 12 bases between. The CDR3 loop is CASSESRGKGYTF. The DNA of the CDR3 is TGTGCCAGCAGTGAATCTAGAGGGAAGGGCTACACCTTC.

This clonotype was counted only a few times. This rearrangement joins TRBV20-1 to TRBJ2-5; no firm D call. Germline V gene sequence: CDR1 DFQATT, CDR2 SNEGSKA (reference sequence). The CDR3 loop spans 13 amino acids. V lost 5 bases, J lost 2 bases, and 12 bases lay in between. CDR3 in amino acids: CSAGSFEQETQYF. CDR3 coding DNA: TGCAGTGCTGGCTCCTTCGAGCAAGAGACCCAGTACTTC.

As for this clonotype: A read error is possible here, since a much larger clone lies one base away. The gene calls are TRBV9 and TRBJ2-5, with D hard to call. V was shortened by 0 bases and J by 5 bases, with 5 bases between the two germline ends. This CDR3 is built from 12 residues. Looked up from germline, CDR1 is SGDLS and CDR2 is YYNGEE. The chain's CDR3 is CASSVGSETQYF. In nucleotides, the CDR3 is TGTGCCAGCAGCGTAGGGAGCGAGACCCAGTACTTC.

The rearrangement joins TRBV29-1 to TRBJ2-6; D may be TRBD1 (5 bases). The germline V gene encodes CDR1 SQVTM and CDR2 ANQGSEA. This CDR3 is 12 amino acids long. The V and J ends lost 6 bases and 4 bases respectively, with 7 bases between them. In DNA form, the CDR3 reads TGCAGCGTCAGGACAGGGGCCAACGTCCTGACTTTC. Translation gives CSVRTGANVLTF.

The table lists this clonotype with a count of one. At one of its ends the junction is not consistent with the germline gene, which may arise from a read error. The chain recombines TRBV7-8 with TRBJ1-6, with D uncertain. CDR1 and CDR2 from the germline V gene are SGHVS and FQNEAQ. The CDR3 runs to 17 residues. The CDR3 here is CASSQEAQSSYNSPLHF. CDR3 in DNA: TGCGCCAGCAGCCAAGAGGCTCAGAGCTCCTATAATTCACCCCTCCACTTT.

V usage is TRBV7-9 and J usage is TRBJ1-1, with D hard to call. The CDR3 is 15 residues long. Germline lookup yields CDR1 SEHNR and CDR2 FQNEAQ (reference sequence). Trimming removed 2 bases from V and 0 bases from J, with 10 bases in between. This CDR3 is CASSLNAGLNTEAFF. The CDR3 nucleotides are TGTGCCAGCAGCTTAAATGCAGGCCTGAACACTGAAGCTTTCTTT.

In this sample, this clonotype turned up many times. The rearrangement uses TRBV10-3 and TRBJ2-7, with D perhaps TRBD1 or TRBD2 (5 bases each). Germline values: CDR1 ENHRY, CDR2 SYGVKD. The CDR3 sequence is 13 residues long. The V gene lost 9 bases and the J gene lost 3 bases, with 15 bases spanning the gap. This CDR3 is CAINRDGLYEQYF. Here the CDR3 DNA reads TGTGCCATAAACCGGGACGGCCTCTACGAGCAGTACTTC.

This clonotype turned up a few times. The chain uses TRBV7-8 and TRBJ2-5; 14 positions match TRBD2. Germline assignment: CDR1 SGHVS and CDR2 FQNEAQ. J gave up 9 bases and V 6 bases, and 9 bases lay outside the gene matches. The CDR3 is 15 residues long. The CDR3 region has the DNA TGTGCCAGCAGAAACGGGACTAGCGGGAGCCCAGCCCAGTACTTC. This gives the protein CASRNGTSGSPAQYF.

This clonotype was detected a few times. The J gene is TRBJ1-1, the V gene TRBV7-9, with D maybe TRBD1 (5 bases). The CDR3 length is 15 residues. Trimming stripped 3 bases from V and 4 bases from J, with 15 bases between. Germline CDR1 is SEHNR and CDR2 is FQNEAQ (reference sequence). The CDR3 loop reads CASSFTPGRSTEAFF. The CDR3 nucleotides read TGTGCCAGCAGCTTTACACCAGGGAGGAGCACTGAAGCTTTCTTT.

This clonotype was picked up a small number of times. This rearrangement joins TRBV20-1 to TRBJ1-2; D is undetermined. The CDR3 has 16 amino acids. Trimming cost V 0 bases and J 4 bases, with 18 bases left between them. In germline, CDR1 is DFQATT, CDR2 SNEGSKA (reference sequence). The CDR3: CSARDQVGRGSYGYTF. In DNA, the CDR3 is TGCAGTGCTAGAGATCAGGTTGGACGGGGAAGCTATGGCTACACCTTC.

This clonotype has ten or more counts. The genes are TRBV24-1 and TRBJ2-7, with 7 bases fitting TRBD2. In germline, CDR1 is KGHDR, CDR2 SFDVKD. Trimming took 3 bases from V and 9 from J; bases not matched to a gene: 13. This CDR3 comprises 15 residues. CDR3: CATSDPTGTTVGQYF. The CDR3 DNA is TGTGCCACCAGTGATCCAACCGGGACTACCGTAGGGCAGTACTTC.

Notes on this clonotype: A read error is likely, as this CDR3 ends without the conserved phenylalanine or tryptophan. It is unclear where the CDR3 begins or ends on the DNA, so no DNA is shown, and the CDR3 is as TCRdb lists it. The V call is TRBV2, the J call TRBJ1-3. The CDR3 contains 8 residues when both ends are counted. The germline V gene has CDR1 SNHLY and CDR2 FYNNEI. CDR3 residues: CASSEALL.

The V call is TRBV20-1, the J call TRBJ2-7, with a tentative D call TRBD2 (6 bases). V was shortened by 4 bases and J by 6 bases, with 13 bases between the two germline ends. The CDR3 has 12 residues. Germline lookup yields CDR1 DFQATT and CDR2 SNEGSKA (reference sequence). The CDR3 loop is CSAKGTPVEQYF. CDR3 in DNA: TGCAGTGCTAAAGGGACTCCCGTCGAGCAGTACTTC.

This chain joins TRBV15 and TRBJ2-2; 7 bases are shared with TRBD2. J lost 11 bases, V lost 5 bases, and 8 bases had no gene match. The CDR3 spans 13 residues. CDR1 LNHNV and CDR2 YYDKDF come from the germline V gene (reference sequence). The CDR3 here is CATSPGRGRELFF. CDR3 sequence (DNA): TGTGCCACCAGCCCGGGGAGGGGACGCGAGCTGTTTTTT.

This clonotype was observed a few times. The rearrangement links TRBV7-3 to TRBJ2-7; 9 bases are a match to TRBD1. Losses at the gene ends were 6 bases for V and 2 bases for J; bases not matched to a gene: 8. The germline V gene encodes CDR1 SGHTA and CDR2 FQGTGA. The CDR3 sequence is 15 residues long. The CDR3 DNA sequence: TGTGCCAGCAGTTTGGCCGGGACAGGGACCTACGAGCAGTACTTC. Translation gives CASSLAGTGTYEQYF.

The chain uses TRBV13 and TRBJ1-1; D uncertain. Trimming cost V 3 bases and J 1 base, with 12 bases left between them. Germline V gene sequence: CDR1 PRHDT, CDR2 FYEKMQ (reference sequence). There are 15 residues in the CDR3. CDR3 amino acids: CASSFASGPNTEAFF. The CDR3 DNA sequence: TGTGCCAGCAGCTTCGCCTCCGGACCGAACACTGAAGCTTTCTTT. Full variable domain (outside the CDR3, taken from reference TRBV13 and TRBJ1-1): AAGVIQSPRHLIKEKRETATLKCYPIPRHDTVYWYQQGPGQDPQFLISFYEKMQSDKGSIPDRFSAQQFSDYHSELNMSSLELGDSALYFCASSFASGPNTEAFFGQGTRLTVV.